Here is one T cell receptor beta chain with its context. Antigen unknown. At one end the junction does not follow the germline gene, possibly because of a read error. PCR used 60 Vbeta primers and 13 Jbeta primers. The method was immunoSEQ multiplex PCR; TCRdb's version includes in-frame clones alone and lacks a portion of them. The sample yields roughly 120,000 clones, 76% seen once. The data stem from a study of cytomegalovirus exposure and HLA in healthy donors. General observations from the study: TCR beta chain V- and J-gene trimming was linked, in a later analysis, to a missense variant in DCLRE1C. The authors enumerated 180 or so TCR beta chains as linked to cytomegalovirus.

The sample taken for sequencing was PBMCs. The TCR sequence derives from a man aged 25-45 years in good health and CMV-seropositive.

CDR3 in DNA: TGTGCTAGCAGCCCGGGACTAGCGGGGGCGTCCGGGGAGCTGTTTTTT. Amino acid sequence: CASSPGLAGASGELFF. The chain combines TRBV7-7 with TRBJ2-2; 14 positions agree with TRBD2. Looked up from germline, CDR1 is SSHAT and CDR2 is FNYEAQ (reference sequence). The length of the CDR3 is 16 residues.